This T cell receptor beta chain was documented in a study of blood T cell repertoires in COVID-19. For the study at large: The United States, Italy and Spain were the sources of the acute and convalescent COVID-19 samples.

CDR1 KGHSH and CDR2 LQKENI come from the germline V gene. The CDR3 extends over 16 amino acids. V shed 3 bases, J shed 0 bases, and the junction held 4 bases outside the gene matches. Individuals drawn from 20 to 25 US areas were about 18 to 95 years old. The study assigned cohorts using participant-reported clinical history. Using immunoSEQ multiplex PCR, the repertoire was profiled, and TCRdb retains in-frame clones only, with some absent. The sample yields approximately 220,000 clones, 70% to 90% seen once. This sequence joins TRBV18 and TRBJ1-3, with 8 bases fitting TRBD1. Material for sequencing was PBMCs or T cells enriched from blood (not recorded which). This TCR came from a woman in her 30s who had been exposed to COVID-19. DNA of the CDR3: TGTGCCAGCTCACCCGGACAGGGTACCTCTGGAAACACCATATATTTT. Translated, it gives CASSPGQGTSGNTIYF.